These 18 T cell receptor beta chains were all obtained from the same sample, sequenced in a study of blood T cells in healthy people across ages. A second PCR of 7 to 11 cycles used a sample-barcoded 5' primer and a J-beta primer mix. MiXCR was run by TCRdb on the 5' RACE reads, yielding one entry per CDR3 protein. The sample yields about 1.7 million distinct CDR3 sequences, under 30% seen once. The sequencing sample was made of blood. These receptors were taken from a woman in her twenties or thirties in good health.

Comment on this clonotype: A clone one base away is much larger, so this may be a read error. The missing conserved phenylalanine or tryptophan at the end of this CDR3 makes a read error likely. V usage is TRBV20-1 and J usage is TRBJ2-1; 10 positions agree with TRBD1. The length of the CDR3 is 15 residues. Germline lookup yields CDR1 DFQATT and CDR2 SNEGSKA (reference sequence). Trimming removed 2 bases from V and 4 bases from J; junction bases left unmatched: 5. The CDR3 nucleotides read TGCAGTGCTAGAAAACCGGGACAGGGGTACAATGAGCAGTTCGTC. It yields the protein CSARKPGQGYNEQFV.

The table lists this clonotype with a few counts. The chain links TRBV9 to TRBJ2-1; 13 bases map to TRBD2. Germline V CDR1 and CDR2: SGDLS, YYNGEE. This CDR3 has 13 residues. V was pared by 7 bases and J by 11 bases, with 6 bases of the junction left unmatched. CDR3 bases: TGTGCCAGCGGCGGGGGACTAGCGGGAAAGCAGTTCTTC. Residues: CASGGGLAGKQFF.

This clonotype showed up just a few times. In DNA form, the CDR3 reads TGTGCCAGCAGTGAAAGGGGCAGTGTTTATGGCTACACCTTC. Encoded protein: CASSERGSVYGYTF. This chain connects TRBV2 to TRBJ1-2; tentative D call: TRBD1 (5 bases). The CDR3 sequence is 14 residues long. Trimming pared 2 bases from V and 5 bases from J, leaving 12 bases between. Germline loops: CDR1 SNHLY, CDR2 FYNNEI.

This clonotype occurred a few times. This chain uses TRBV20-1 with TRBJ2-4; D is undetermined. Germline V gene sequence: CDR1 DFQATT, CDR2 SNEGSKA (reference sequence). The CDR3 has 15 amino acids. V was trimmed by 0 bases and J by 4 bases, leaving 13 bases between them. CDR3 loop: CSARDWAEQKNIQYF. The CDR3 region has the DNA TGCAGTGCTAGAGATTGGGCGGAGCAGAAAAACATTCAGTACTTC.

This clonotype was seen more than once but under ten times. The chain has TRBV6-1 and TRBJ2-5; 7 bases align to TRBD1. From germline, CDR1 is MNHNS and CDR2 SASEGT. The CDR3 has 14 amino acids. The trim removed 6 bases at V and 0 bases at J, leaving 4 bases unmatched. The CDR3 loop reads CASSDRVNQETQYF. The CDR3 DNA is TGTGCCAGCAGCGACAGGGTGAACCAAGAGACCCAGTACTTC.

The chain is built from TRBV28 and TRBJ1-6; no clear D. Germline V gives CDR1 MDHEN, CDR2 SYDVKM. This CDR3 spans 14 amino acids. V was clipped by 2 bases and J by 7 bases, with 9 bases between them. The CDR3 nucleotides read TGTGCCAGCAGTTTAACGGCAAGGAATTCACCCCTCCACTTT. This translates into CASSLTARNSPLHF.

Note on this clonotype: A much larger clone lies a single base off, so this may be a read error. The DNA for the CDR3 is TGCGCCAGCAGCCGAGGACCGGGACAGCAAGAGACCCAGTACTTC. Translation: CASSRGPGQQETQYF. This chain connects TRBV4-1 to TRBJ2-5, with 7 bases fitting TRBD1. Trimming took 4 bases from V and 2 from J; bases not matched to a gene: 7. From germline, CDR1 is MGHRA and CDR2 YSYEKL. The CDR3 loop spans 15 amino acids.

This clonotype was recorded many times. The rearrangement uses TRBV29-1 and TRBJ2-5; D gene uncertain. Trimming stripped 6 bases from V and 4 bases from J, with 6 bases between. Per the germline V gene, CDR1 is SQVTM and CDR2 is ANQGSEA. The CDR3 consists of 10 residues. CDR3 DNA sequence: TGCAGCGTCGAAACAGAGACCCAGTACTTC. Translating it yields CSVETETQYF.

As concerns this clonotype: This may arise from a read error, as a much more abundant clone is one base away. The chain joins TRBV20-1 to TRBJ2-5; D call uncertain. Near its end, the DNA agrees better with TRBJ2-7, so the J call may be wrong. Germline loops: CDR1 DFQATT, CDR2 SNEGSKA (reference sequence). This CDR3 comprises 15 residues. CDR3 amino acids: CSARAVARTSYEQYF. The CDR3 DNA sequence: TGCAGTGCTAGAGCCGTGGCGAGAACCTCCTACGAGCAGTACTTC.

This clonotype was recorded many times. The V call is TRBV7-2, the J call TRBJ2-3, with 10 bases identical to TRBD2. This CDR3 is built from 18 residues. V dropped 2 bases and J dropped 4; count of bases not matched to a gene: 12. Germline V gene data show CDR1 as SGHTA and CDR2 as FQGNSA. CDR3 sequence (DNA): TGTGCCAGCAGCTTAAGCCCCTCTAGCGGGGGCCGCTCAGATACGCAGTATTTT. This translates into CASSLSPSSGGRSDTQYF.

This clonotype was seen at least ten times. The chain has TRBV2 and TRBJ2-7, with D uncertain. The V end was cut by 4 bases, the J end by 4 bases, with 11 bases between. CDR3 size: 13 residues. Germline assignment: CDR1 SNHLY and CDR2 FYNNEI. The DNA for the CDR3 is TGTGCCAGCAGTGGGGAACAGTTATACGAGCAGTACTTC. Translating it yields CASSGEQLYEQYF.

In its sample, this clonotype was seen a few times. The V gene is TRBV5-1, the J gene TRBJ1-1, with unresolved D. Germline loops: CDR1 SGHRS, CDR2 YFSETQ. Trimming shortened V by 2 bases and J by 1 base, and 12 bases separated the two germline ends. This CDR3 comprises 15 residues. The CDR3 DNA sequence: TGCGCCAGCAGCTTATCGGGATCGGGGAACACTGAAGCTTTCTTT. Its protein is CASSLSGSGNTEAFF. Together with reference TRBV5-1 and TRBJ1-1, the CDR3 gives the full variable domain: KAGVTQTPRYLIKTRGQQVTLSCSPISGHRSVSWYQQTPGQGLQFLFEYFSETQRNKGNFPGRFSGRQFSNSRSEMNVSTLELGDSALYLCASSLSGSGNTEAFFGQGTRLTVV.

This clonotype was seen repeatedly, ten times or more. At one end the junction does not follow the germline gene, possibly because of a read error. The chain recombines TRBV5-1 with TRBJ1-2; perhaps TRBD1 as D (5 bases). The CDR3 extends over 13 amino acids. The germline V gene has CDR1 SGHRS and CDR2 YFSETQ. The CDR3 protein is CASSLDSFYGYTF. The CDR3, as DNA: TGTGCCAGCAGTCTTGACAGTTTCTATGGCTACACCTTC.

This clonotype was counted only a few times. The chain carries TRBV11-2 and TRBJ1-2, with D possibly TRBD1 on 5 matching bases. The V and J ends lost 1 base and 8 bases respectively, with 14 bases between them. The CDR3 spans 14 residues. Germline-derived CDR1 and CDR2 are SGHAT and FQNNGV. CDR3 nucleotides: TGTGCCAGCAGCTTAGTGGGGCCGTCCTGGGGCTACACCTTC. Its protein product is CASSLVGPSWGYTF.

The J gene is TRBJ2-2, the V gene TRBV5-6, with D possibly TRBD2 on 6 matching bases. CDR3 length: 14 amino acids. With 7 bases removed from V and 0 bases from J, the gap between germline ends came to 10 bases. The V gene's germline CDR1 is SGHDT and CDR2 YYEEEE. The DNA for the CDR3 is TGTGCCAGCTCCGGGAGCCCGAACACCGGGGAGCTGTTTTTT. Translated: CASSGSPNTGELFF.

In its sample, this clonotype was seen many times. The rearrangement joins TRBV29-1 to TRBJ2-3; TRBD2 might be the D (5 bases). V dropped 6 bases and J dropped 7 bases, with 14 bases sitting between them. There are 12 residues in the CDR3. Germline V lookup: CDR1 SQVTM, CDR2 ANQGSEA. CDR3 DNA: TGCAGCGTCGGCGGAGGCCGCAATACGCAGTATTTT. As protein: CSVGGGRNTQYF.

This clonotype was recorded many times. The V and J genes are TRBV27 and TRBJ1-5; D is ambiguous. Between the trimmed V and J ends, which lost 0 bases and 2 bases, there was a span of 8 bases. Germline CDR1 and CDR2: MNHEY and SMNVEV (reference sequence). The CDR3 contains 15 residues. The CDR3 protein is CASSLSSVGNQPQHF. CDR3 DNA sequence: TGTGCCAGCAGTTTATCGTCGGTTGGCAATCAGCCCCAGCATTTT.

The gene calls are TRBV6-6 and TRBJ2-7; D might be TRBD1 or TRBD2, each matching 7 bases. Germline V lookup: CDR1 MNHNY, CDR2 SVGAGI (reference sequence). The CDR3 contains 13 residues. Trimming shortened V by 4 bases and J by 5 bases, and 12 bases separated the two germline ends. The CDR3 DNA follows: TGTGCCAGCAGTTCAGGGGGGGCGGACGAGCAGTACTTC. Amino acid sequence: CASSSGGADEQYF.